Sequencing of this T cell receptor (beta chain) was carried out in a study of blood T cell repertoires in COVID-19. Measured with immunoSEQ multiplex PCR; TCRdb has only the in-frame clones, and not every one. The data hold 25,000 to 30,000 clones, with about 91% observed a single time. CDR1 is SGHAT, CDR2 FQNNGV, per germline. The CDR3 runs 15 residues. V dropped 2 bases and J dropped 8 bases, with 16 bases sitting between them. This sequence originates from a man in his 70s with acute or convalescent COVID-19. This chain uses TRBV11-2 with TRBJ2-1, with D possibly TRBD2 on 5 matching bases. The sample was peripheral blood. In DNA form, the CDR3 reads TGTGCCAGCAGCTTAAAAGAACCCCTAGCCGATGAGCAGTTCTTC. Translating gives CASSLKEPLADEQFF.